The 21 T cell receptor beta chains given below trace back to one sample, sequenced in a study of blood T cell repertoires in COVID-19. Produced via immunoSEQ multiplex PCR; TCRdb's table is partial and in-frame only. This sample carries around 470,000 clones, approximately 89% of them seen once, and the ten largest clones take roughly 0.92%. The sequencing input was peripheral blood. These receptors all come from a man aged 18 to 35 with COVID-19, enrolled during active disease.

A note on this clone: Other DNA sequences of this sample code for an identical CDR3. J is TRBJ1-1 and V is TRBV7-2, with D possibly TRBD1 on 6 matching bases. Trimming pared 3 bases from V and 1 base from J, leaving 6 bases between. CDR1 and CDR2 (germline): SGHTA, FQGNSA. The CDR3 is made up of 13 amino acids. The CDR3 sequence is CASSLTGNTEAFF. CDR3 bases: TGTGCCAGCAGCTTGACAGGGAACACTGAAGCTTTCTTT.

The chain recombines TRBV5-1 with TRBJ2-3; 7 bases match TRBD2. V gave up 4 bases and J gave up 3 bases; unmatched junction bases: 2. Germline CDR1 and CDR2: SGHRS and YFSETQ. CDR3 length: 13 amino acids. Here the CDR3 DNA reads TGCGCCAGCAGCGGGGGGGAGACAGATACGCAGTATTTT. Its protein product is CASSGGETDTQYF.

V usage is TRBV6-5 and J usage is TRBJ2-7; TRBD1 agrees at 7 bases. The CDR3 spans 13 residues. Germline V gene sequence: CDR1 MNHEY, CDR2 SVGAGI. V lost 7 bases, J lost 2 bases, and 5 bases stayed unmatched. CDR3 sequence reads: CASTHGQAYEQYF. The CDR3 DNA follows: TGTGCCAGCACCCACGGACAGGCCTACGAGCAGTACTTC.

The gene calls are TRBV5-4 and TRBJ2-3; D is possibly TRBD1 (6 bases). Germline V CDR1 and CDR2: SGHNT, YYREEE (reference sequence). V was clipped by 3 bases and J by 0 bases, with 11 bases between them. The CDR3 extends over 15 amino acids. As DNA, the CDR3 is TGTGCCAGCAGCTCCACAGGGCATAGCACAGATACGCAGTATTTT. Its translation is CASSSTGHSTDTQYF.

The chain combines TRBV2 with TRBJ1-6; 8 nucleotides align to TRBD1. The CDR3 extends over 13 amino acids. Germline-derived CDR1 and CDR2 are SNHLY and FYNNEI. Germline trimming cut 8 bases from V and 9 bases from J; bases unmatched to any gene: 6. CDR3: CASSGGGPSPLHF. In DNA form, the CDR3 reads TGTGCCAGCTCAGGGGGCGGCCCTTCACCCCTCCACTTT.

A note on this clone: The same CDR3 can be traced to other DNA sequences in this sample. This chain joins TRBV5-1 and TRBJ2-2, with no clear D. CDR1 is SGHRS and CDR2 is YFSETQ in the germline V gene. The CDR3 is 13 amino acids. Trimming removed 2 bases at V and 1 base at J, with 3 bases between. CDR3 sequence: CASSLLNTGELFF. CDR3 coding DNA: TGCGCCAGCAGCTTACTGAACACCGGGGAGCTGTTTTTT. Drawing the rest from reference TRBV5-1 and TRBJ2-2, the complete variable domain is KAGVTQTPRYLIKTRGQQVTLSCSPISGHRSVSWYQQTPGQGLQFLFEYFSETQRNKGNFPGRFSGRQFSNSRSEMNVSTLELGDSALYLCASSLLNTGELFFGEGSRLTVL.

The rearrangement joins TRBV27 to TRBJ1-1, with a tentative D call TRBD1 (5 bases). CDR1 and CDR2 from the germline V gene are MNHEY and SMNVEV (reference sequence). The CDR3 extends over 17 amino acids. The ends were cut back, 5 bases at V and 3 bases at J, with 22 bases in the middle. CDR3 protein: CASSPVALRGGDTEAFF. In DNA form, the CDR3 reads TGTGCCAGCAGTCCAGTGGCTTTGAGGGGAGGAGACACTGAAGCTTTCTTT.

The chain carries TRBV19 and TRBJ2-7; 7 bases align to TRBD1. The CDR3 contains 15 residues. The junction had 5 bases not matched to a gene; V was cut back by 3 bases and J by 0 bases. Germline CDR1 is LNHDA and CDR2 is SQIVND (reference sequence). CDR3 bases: TGTGCCAGTAGTATCCGGGACAGCAGCTCCTACGAGCAGTACTTC. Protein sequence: CASSIRDSSSYEQYF.

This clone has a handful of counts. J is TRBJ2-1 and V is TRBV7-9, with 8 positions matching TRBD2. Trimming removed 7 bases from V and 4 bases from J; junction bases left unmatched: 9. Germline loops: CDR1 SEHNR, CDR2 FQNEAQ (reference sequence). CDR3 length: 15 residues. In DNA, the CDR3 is TGTGCCAGCACCCGCGGGGGGCAGGGGTACAATGAGCAGTTCTTC. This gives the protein CASTRGGQGYNEQFF.

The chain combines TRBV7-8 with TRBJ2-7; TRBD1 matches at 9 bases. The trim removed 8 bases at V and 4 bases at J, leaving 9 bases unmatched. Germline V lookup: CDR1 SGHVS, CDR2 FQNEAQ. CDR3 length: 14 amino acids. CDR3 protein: CASHRDRESYEQYF. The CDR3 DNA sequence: TGTGCCAGCCATCGGGACAGGGAGTCGTACGAGCAGTACTTC. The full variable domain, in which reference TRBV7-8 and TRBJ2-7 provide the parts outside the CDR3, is GAGVSQSPRYKVAKRGQDVALRCDPISGHVSLFWYQQALGQGPEFLTYFQNEAQLDKSGLPSDRFFAERPEGSVSTLKIQRTQQEDSAVYLCASHRDRESYEQYFGPGTRLTVT.

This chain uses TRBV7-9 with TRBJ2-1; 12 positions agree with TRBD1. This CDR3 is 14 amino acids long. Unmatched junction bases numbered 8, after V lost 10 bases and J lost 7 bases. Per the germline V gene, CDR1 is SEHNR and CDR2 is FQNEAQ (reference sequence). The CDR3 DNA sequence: TGTGCCACTCAGGCGGGACAGGGGGCGAATGAGCAGTTCTTC. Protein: CATQAGQGANEQFF.

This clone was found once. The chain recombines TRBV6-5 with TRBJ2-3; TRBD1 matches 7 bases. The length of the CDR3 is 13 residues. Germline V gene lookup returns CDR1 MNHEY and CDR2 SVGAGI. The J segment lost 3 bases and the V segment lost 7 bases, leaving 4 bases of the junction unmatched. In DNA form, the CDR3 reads TGTGCCAGCACTTCGGACAGGACAGATACGCAGTATTTT. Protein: CASTSDRTDTQYF.

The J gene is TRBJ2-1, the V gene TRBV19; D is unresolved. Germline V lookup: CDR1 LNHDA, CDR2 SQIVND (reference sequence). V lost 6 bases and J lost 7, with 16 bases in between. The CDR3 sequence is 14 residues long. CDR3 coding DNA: TGTGCCAGTAGACCCACGTCAGTTTGGAATGAGCAGTTCTTC. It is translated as CASRPTSVWNEQFF.

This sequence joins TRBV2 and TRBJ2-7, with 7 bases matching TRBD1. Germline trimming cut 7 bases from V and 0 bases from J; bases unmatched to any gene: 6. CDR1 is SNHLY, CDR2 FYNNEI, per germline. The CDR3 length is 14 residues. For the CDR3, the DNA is TGTGCCAGCATGCGACAGGGACGCTCCTACGAGCAGTACTTC. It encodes CASMRQGRSYEQYF.

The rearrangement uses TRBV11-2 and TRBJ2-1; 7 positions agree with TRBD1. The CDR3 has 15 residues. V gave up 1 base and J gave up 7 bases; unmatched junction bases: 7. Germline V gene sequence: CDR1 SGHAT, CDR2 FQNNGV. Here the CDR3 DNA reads TGTGCCAGCAGCTTAGTAGGGGGCTCAGGGAATGAGCAGTTCTTC. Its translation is CASSLVGGSGNEQFF.

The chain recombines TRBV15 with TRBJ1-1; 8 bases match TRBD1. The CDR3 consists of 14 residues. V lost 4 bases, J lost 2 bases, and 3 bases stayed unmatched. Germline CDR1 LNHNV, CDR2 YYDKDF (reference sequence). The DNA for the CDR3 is TGTGCCACCAGCACCGACAGGGGAAACACTGAAGCTTTCTTT. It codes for CATSTDRGNTEAFF.

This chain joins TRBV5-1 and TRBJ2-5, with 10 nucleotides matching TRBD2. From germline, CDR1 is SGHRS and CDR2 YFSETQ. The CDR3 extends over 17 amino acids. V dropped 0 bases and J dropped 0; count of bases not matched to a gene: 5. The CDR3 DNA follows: TGCGCCAGCAGCTTGGGGGCACTAGCGGGGAACCAAGAGACCCAGTACTTC. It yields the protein CASSLGALAGNQETQYF.

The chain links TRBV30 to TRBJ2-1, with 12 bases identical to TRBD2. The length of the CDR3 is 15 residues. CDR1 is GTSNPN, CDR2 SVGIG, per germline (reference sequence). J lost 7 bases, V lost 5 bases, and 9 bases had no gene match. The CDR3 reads CAWSKTSGRVNEQFF. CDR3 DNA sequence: TGTGCCTGGTCCAAGACTAGCGGGAGAGTTAATGAGCAGTTCTTC. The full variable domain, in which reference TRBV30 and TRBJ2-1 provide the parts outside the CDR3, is SQTIHQWPATLVQPVGSPLSLECTVEGTSNPNLYWYRQAAGRGLQLLFYSVGIGQISSEVPQNLSASRPQDRQFILSSKKLLLSDSGFYLCAWSKTSGRVNEQFFGPGTRLTVL.

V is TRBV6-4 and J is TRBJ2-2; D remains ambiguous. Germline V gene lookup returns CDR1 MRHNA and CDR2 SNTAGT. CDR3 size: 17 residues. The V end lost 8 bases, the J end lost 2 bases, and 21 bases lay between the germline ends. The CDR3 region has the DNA TGTGCCAGCCGGAAACGCCTGGAGAACCCAAACACCGGGGAGCTGTTTTTT. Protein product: CASRKRLENPNTGELFF.

CDR3 sequence: CASSQVFGGDTQYF. CDR3 nucleotides: TGTGCCAGCAGCCAAGTATTCGGCGGAGATACGCAGTATTTT. V is TRBV4-2 and J is TRBJ2-3, with D hard to call. The germline V and J ends were trimmed by 1 base and 5 bases, with 10 bases remaining between them. Germline values: CDR1 LGHNA, CDR2 YNFKEQ. The length of the CDR3 is 14 residues.

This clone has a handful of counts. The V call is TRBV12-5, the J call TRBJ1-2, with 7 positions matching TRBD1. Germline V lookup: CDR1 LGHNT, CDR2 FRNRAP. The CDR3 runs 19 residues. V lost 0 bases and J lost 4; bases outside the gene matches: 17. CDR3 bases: TGTGCTAGTGGTTTGGTACGTGAGCTTGTGACAGGGCGAAGCTATGGCTACACCTTC. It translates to CASGLVRELVTGRSYGYTF.